The present T cell receptor beta chain was sequenced within a study of radiotherapy plus CTLA-4 blockade in lung cancer. The data were produced by immunoSEQ multiplex PCR, yet TCRdb's version contains in-frame clones alone and is incomplete. The table has 50,000 to 65,000 clones, 77% seen once. Germline lookup yields CDR1 MDHEN and CDR2 SYDVKM. V lost 3 bases, J lost 4 bases, and 11 bases stayed unmatched. The CDR3 length is 17 residues. Sequencing used peripheral blood, obtained from a patient treated with radiotherapy plus ipilimumab. This clonotype was obtained from a human donor with non-small cell lung cancer whose response to radiotherapy plus ipilimumab could not be evaluated. This chain joins TRBV28 and TRBJ2-5; 10 bases align to TRBD2. The CDR3 here is CASSFGLAALKRETQYF. Here the CDR3 DNA reads TGTGCCAGCAGTTTCGGACTAGCGGCCCTAAAGAGAGAGACCCAGTACTTC.